This passage covers 21 T cell receptor beta chains from one sample sequenced in a study of cytomegalovirus exposure and HLA in healthy donors. The PCR made use of 60 Vbeta and 13 Jbeta primers. Only in-frame clones appear in the TCRdb table, and some are missing; sequencing was by immunoSEQ multiplex PCR. Altogether some 130,000 clones are present, about 78% being singletons, with the ten largest covering approximately 1.4%. The sample comprised PBMCs. These receptors came from a female donor in good health and CMV-seronegative.

Points on this clone: This likely comes from a read error, as the CDR3 has no conserved phenylalanine or tryptophan at its end. The chain couples TRBV6-5 to TRBJ2-7, with D possibly TRBD1 on 5 matching bases. In germline, CDR1 is MNHEY, CDR2 SVGAGI. This CDR3 is built from 13 residues. V dropped 2 bases and J dropped 2 bases, with 7 bases sitting between them. DNA of the CDR3: TGTGCCAGCAGTTACGACAGAACCTACGAGCAGTACTCC. Amino acid sequence: CASSYDRTYEQYS.

This chain uses TRBV7-6 with TRBJ2-7; TRBD2 matches 11 bases. The V segment lost 5 bases and the J segment 0 bases; nucleotides outside the gene matches: 3. This CDR3 is built from 15 residues. Per the germline V gene, CDR1 is SGHVS and CDR2 is FNYEAQ. This chain's CDR3 is CASSDGLAGSYEQYF. CDR3 DNA: TGTGCCAGCAGCGACGGACTAGCGGGCTCCTACGAGCAGTACTTC.

The V and J genes are TRBV4-3 and TRBJ2-6; no clear D. This CDR3 spans 16 amino acids. Germline V gene sequence: CDR1 LGHNA, CDR2 YSLEER. Trimming cost V 0 bases and J 0 bases, with 6 bases left between them. The chain's CDR3 is CASSQDNGSGANVLTF. The CDR3 DNA reads TGCGCCAGCAGCCAAGATAACGGCTCTGGGGCCAACGTCCTGACTTTC.

The chain is built from TRBV2 and TRBJ1-1, with 8 bases lining up with TRBD1. V shed 6 bases and J 9 bases; nucleotides not matched to a gene: 12. This CDR3 contains 14 residues. Germline CDR1 is SNHLY and CDR2 is FYNNEI. The CDR3 DNA is TGTGCCAGCAGGGACAGGGTTAATCGAGACCAAGCTTTCTTT. It translates to CASRDRVNRDQAFF.

This clone was detected once. This chain links TRBV18 with TRBJ2-7; no definite D call. This CDR3 has 13 amino acids. The V end was cut by 3 bases, the J end by 2 bases, with 8 bases between. Germline lookup yields CDR1 KGHSH and CDR2 LQKENI. The CDR3 DNA follows: TGTGCCAGCTCACCGGCCCGAACCTACGAGCAGTACTTC. This encodes CASSPARTYEQYF.

The rearrangement joins TRBV30 to TRBJ1-5, with 7 nucleotides matching TRBD1. The CDR3 consists of 15 residues. V shed 5 bases, J shed 5 bases, and the junction held 12 bases outside the gene matches. CDR1 is GTSNPN and CDR2 is SVGIG in the germline V gene (reference sequence). CDR3 DNA sequence: TGTGCCTGGGATGACGGGACAGCCCTTGATCAGCCCCAGCATTTT. Protein: CAWDDGTALDQPQHF.

This clone was counted once. In the same sample, other DNA sequences code for this CDR3. V and J are TRBV5-4 and TRBJ2-1, with D maybe TRBD1 (5 bases). Trimming took off 0 bases at V and 1 base at J, with 8 bases between the two ends. Germline loops: CDR1 SGHNT, CDR2 YYREEE (reference sequence). The CDR3 is 15 amino acids. CDR3 coding DNA: TGTGCCAGCAGCTTGGGCCAGGGATCCTACAATGAGCAGTTCTTC. Amino acid sequence: CASSLGQGSYNEQFF.

This rearrangement joins TRBV29-1 to TRBJ1-1; the D gene is possibly TRBD1 (6 bases). Germline lookup yields CDR1 SQVTM and CDR2 ANQGSEA. Trimming pared 7 bases from V and 1 base from J, leaving 22 bases between. The CDR3 runs to 16 residues. CDR3 residues: CSAQGALQGSNTEAFF. CDR3 nucleotide sequence: TGCAGCGCCCAAGGGGCACTACAGGGCTCGAACACTGAAGCTTTCTTT.

This chain connects TRBV4-1 to TRBJ2-7; D possibly corresponds to TRBD1 (6 bases). V lost 3 bases and J 5 bases, leaving 20 bases between the germline ends. CDR1 is MGHRA and CDR2 is YSYEKL in the germline V gene. The CDR3 loop spans 16 amino acids. The CDR3 protein is CASSQAWGTKAHEQYF. The CDR3 DNA reads as TGCGCCAGCAGCCAGGCCTGGGGGACAAAGGCCCACGAGCAGTACTTC.

The chain has TRBV7-6 and TRBJ2-1; 9 bases align to TRBD2. Trimming at V came to 1 base and at J to 6 bases, leaving 7 bases not matched to a gene. Germline V CDR1 and CDR2: SGHVS, FNYEAQ. The CDR3 has 16 amino acids. CDR3 DNA: TGTGCCAGCAGCTTAGGGATTAGCGGGAGAGTCAATGAGCAGTTCTTC. It specifies CASSLGISGRVNEQFF.

This chain joins TRBV5-5 and TRBJ2-1, with a weak D call TRBD1 (6 bases). Germline V lookup: CDR1 SGHKS, CDR2 YYEKEE (reference sequence). V was clipped by 2 bases and J by 2 bases, with 11 bases between them. The CDR3 sequence is 15 residues long. In nucleotides, the CDR3 is TGTGCCAGCAGCTTAGCAGGGGCCCCCTACAATGAGCAGTTCTTC. Its translation: CASSLAGAPYNEQFF.

The V call is TRBV25-1, the J call TRBJ1-4; weak D call: TRBD1 (6 bases). Germline CDR1 and CDR2: MGHDK and SYGVNS. CDR3 length: 13 amino acids. The V gene lost 5 bases and the J gene lost 7 bases, with 11 bases spanning the gap. CDR3 protein: CASSLQGSEKLFF. In nucleotides, the CDR3 is TGTGCCAGCAGTTTGCAGGGGAGTGAAAAACTGTTTTTT.

The V gene is TRBV5-1, the J gene TRBJ2-2; 9 bases match TRBD1. Looked up from germline, CDR1 is SGHRS and CDR2 is YFSETQ. The CDR3 is 15 residues long. With 4 bases clipped from V and 3 bases from J, the junction kept 4 bases outside the gene matches. CDR3 nucleotide sequence: TGCGCCAGCAGCCCCGGGACAGGGTACACCGGGGAGCTGTTTTTT. It yields the protein CASSPGTGYTGELFF.

The chain is built from TRBV6-6 and TRBJ2-1; 10 positions agree with TRBD1. CDR3 size: 13 residues. From germline, CDR1 is MNHNY and CDR2 SVGAGI (reference sequence). Trimming cost V 5 bases and J 11 bases; bases outside gene matches: 6. This CDR3 reads CASSPGTGAKQFF. CDR3 sequence (DNA): TGTGCCAGCAGTCCTGGGACAGGGGCTAAGCAGTTCTTC.

V and J are TRBV18 and TRBJ1-1, with 7 bases identical to TRBD1. Germline values: CDR1 KGHSH, CDR2 LQKENI. The ends lost 6 bases at V and 5 bases at J; junction bases unmatched: 12. The CDR3 is 15 amino acids. The CDR3, as DNA: TGTGCCAGCTCCCGGTACAGGGGTGTTGGGACTGAAGCTTTCTTT. As protein: CASSRYRGVGTEAFF.

V usage is TRBV4-3 and J usage is TRBJ1-2, with a weak D call TRBD1 (6 bases). Germline V CDR1 and CDR2: LGHNA, YSLEER. V was cut by 2 bases and J by 7 bases, with 11 bases left in between. The CDR3 covers 13 residues. CDR3 nucleotide sequence: TGCGCCAGCAGCCAAATACAGGGTATTGGCTACACCTTC. Its protein product is CASSQIQGIGYTF.

The chain recombines TRBV7-9 with TRBJ2-3; a weak D match, TRBD2 (6 bases). Germline CDR1 and CDR2: SEHNR and FQNEAQ (reference sequence). V lost 5 bases, J lost 0 bases, and 12 bases lay in between. This CDR3 region has 15 residues. The CDR3 coding sequence is TGTGCCAGCAGCAGGCCCGGGACTAGCACAGATACGCAGTATTTT. It is translated as CASSRPGTSTDTQYF.

This clone has more than one count but fewer than ten. The chain has TRBV18 and TRBJ2-2, with 10 bases identical to TRBD2. The CDR3 runs to 20 residues. The J segment lost 0 bases and the V segment lost 1 base, leaving 11 bases of the junction unmatched. Germline CDR1 KGHSH, CDR2 LQKENI. CDR3 coding DNA: TGTGCCAGCTCACCACGGGCGGCTAGCGGGAGAATATCGAACACCGGGGAGCTGTTTTTT. Its protein product is CASSPRAASGRISNTGELFF.

The sample holds a few counts of this clone. The gene calls are TRBV5-1 and TRBJ1-4; 7 nucleotides match TRBD1. J lost 4 bases, V lost 3 bases, and 6 bases had no gene match. CDR3 length equals 15 residues. Germline CDR1 is SGHRS and CDR2 is YFSETQ. Written as DNA, the CDR3 is TGCGCCAGCAGCTACGGACAGGCAATTAATGAAAAACTGTTTTTT. Translating gives CASSYGQAINEKLFF.

The V gene is TRBV12-5, the J gene TRBJ2-1; TRBD1 agrees at 8 bases. V dropped 1 base and J dropped 8; count of bases not matched to a gene: 7. Per germline, CDR1 LGHNT and CDR2 FRNRAP. The CDR3 totals 15 residues. In DNA form, the CDR3 reads TGTGCTAGTGGTTTGGAACAGGGGGGAATGGATGAGCAGTTCTTC. Its translation is CASGLEQGGMDEQFF.

The gene calls are TRBV5-1 and TRBJ2-7; 10 positions match TRBD2. V shed 1 base, J shed 3 bases, and the junction held 1 base outside the gene matches. Germline values: CDR1 SGHRS, CDR2 YFSETQ. The length of the CDR3 is 14 residues. This CDR3 reads CASSLPSGSYEQYF. CDR3 nucleotide sequence: TGCGCCAGCAGCTTGCCTAGCGGGAGCTACGAGCAGTACTTC.